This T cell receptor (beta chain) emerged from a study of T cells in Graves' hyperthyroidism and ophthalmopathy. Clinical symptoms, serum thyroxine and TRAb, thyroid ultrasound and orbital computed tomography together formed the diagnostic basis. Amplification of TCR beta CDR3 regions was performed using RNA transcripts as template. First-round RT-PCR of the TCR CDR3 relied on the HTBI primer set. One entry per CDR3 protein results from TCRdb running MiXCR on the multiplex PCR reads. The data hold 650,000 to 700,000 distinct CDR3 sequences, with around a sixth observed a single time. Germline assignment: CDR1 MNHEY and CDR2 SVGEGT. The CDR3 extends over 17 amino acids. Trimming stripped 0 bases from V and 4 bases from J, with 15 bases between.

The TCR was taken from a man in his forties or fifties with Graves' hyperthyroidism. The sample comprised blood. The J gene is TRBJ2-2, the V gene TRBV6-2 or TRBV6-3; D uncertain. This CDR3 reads CASSYSSDVGITGELFF. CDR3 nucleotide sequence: TGTGCCAGCAGTTACTCGAGTGATGTAGGGATCACCGGGGAGCTGTTTTTT.